The clone carrying this T cell receptor beta chain came up many times. Its antigen is undetermined. This sample is part of a study of T cells in Graves' hyperthyroidism and ophthalmopathy. Overall study: Any treatment followed the collection of peripheral blood at initial diagnosis. Study outcomes and limitations: A 13 V-J signature model discriminated ophthalmopathy versus stable hyperthyroidism. Expanded thyroid clonotypes (above 0.001) were mostly also found in blood.

A patient was excluded if there was uncontrolled infection, other autoimmune disease, pregnancy or lactation. In germline, CDR1 is LGHDT, CDR2 YNNKEL (reference sequence). This CDR3 spans 13 amino acids. Trimming took off 4 bases at V and 6 bases at J, with 10 bases between the two ends. From RNA transcripts, TCR beta CDR3 regions were amplified. Primed by the HTBI set, a first-round RT-PCR was run on the TCR CDR3. TCRdb passed the multiplex PCR reads through MiXCR, listing each CDR3 protein once. Among 340,000 or so distinct CDR3 sequences listed, roughly 17% were seen once. The sequenced sample was blood. V is TRBV3-1 and J is TRBJ2-1; TRBD1 might be the D (6 bases). The receptor was isolated from a man aged 30-40 years with Graves' hyperthyroidism. The CDR3 DNA sequence: TGTGCCAGCAGCCCAACAGGGTCCAATGAGCAGTTCTTC. Encoded protein: CASSPTGSNEQFF.